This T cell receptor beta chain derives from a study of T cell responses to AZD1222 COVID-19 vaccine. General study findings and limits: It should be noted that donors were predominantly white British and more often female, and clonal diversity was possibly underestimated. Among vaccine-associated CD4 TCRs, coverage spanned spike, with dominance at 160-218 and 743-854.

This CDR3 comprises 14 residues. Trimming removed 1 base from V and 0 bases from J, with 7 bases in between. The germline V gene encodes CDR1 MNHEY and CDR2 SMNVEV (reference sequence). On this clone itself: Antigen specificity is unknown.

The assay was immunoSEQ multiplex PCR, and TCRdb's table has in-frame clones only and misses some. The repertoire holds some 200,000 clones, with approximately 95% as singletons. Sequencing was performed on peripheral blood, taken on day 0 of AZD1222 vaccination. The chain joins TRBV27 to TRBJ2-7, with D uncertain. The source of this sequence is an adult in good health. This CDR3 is CASSLWAGSYEQYF. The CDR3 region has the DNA TGTGCCAGCAGTTTATGGGCCGGCTCCTACGAGCAGTACTTC.